The 21 T cell receptor beta chains in this list originate from one sample, sequenced in a study of T cell responses to AZD1222 COVID-19 vaccine. TCRdb's copy holds only in-frame clones and misses some; the assay was immunoSEQ multiplex PCR. Of about 130,000 clones detected, more than 85% appear once; the ten largest clones hold about 1.9%. Source: peripheral blood, taken 28 days after the second AZD1222 dose. The receptors were gathered from an adult who received the AZD1222 COVID-19 vaccine.

The V gene is TRBV4-1, the J gene TRBJ1-5; the D is unclear. Germline loops: CDR1 MGHRA, CDR2 YSYEKL. Trimming cost V 4 bases and J 2 bases, with 9 bases left between them. The CDR3 extends over 14 amino acids. The CDR3 sequence is CASSPTGGNQPQHF. The CDR3 DNA follows: TGCGCCAGCAGCCCAACCGGGGGCAATCAGCCCCAGCATTTT.

The V and J genes are TRBV9 and TRBJ2-5, with D tentatively TRBD2 (6 bases). With 0 bases removed from V and 1 base from J, the gap between germline ends came to 13 bases. The CDR3 length is 16 residues. Germline V gene data show CDR1 as SGDLS and CDR2 as YYNGEE. In nucleotides, the CDR3 is TGTGCCAGCAGCGTAGTCTGGGCGGGATCCCAAGAGACCCAGTACTTC. The encoded protein is CASSVVWAGSQETQYF. The full variable domain, its missing parts supplied by reference TRBV9 and TRBJ2-5, is DSGVTQTPKHLITATGQRVTLRCSPRSGDLSVYWYQQSLDQGLQFLIQYYNGEERAKGNILERFSAQQFPDLHSELNLSSLELGDSALYFCASSVVWAGSQETQYFGPGTRLLVL.

The gene calls are TRBV7-9 and TRBJ2-5; D remains ambiguous. CDR1 is SEHNR, CDR2 FQNEAQ, per germline (reference sequence). The CDR3 extends over 12 amino acids. Trimming pared 7 bases from V and 7 bases from J, leaving 13 bases between. CDR3 nucleotides: TGTGCCAGCACCTCGGGCCTGGGGACCCAGTACTTC. Residues: CASTSGLGTQYF.

The rearrangement joins TRBV5-1 to TRBJ2-7; 10 positions agree with TRBD1. CDR3 size: 16 residues. Germline-derived CDR1 and CDR2 are SGHRS and YFSETQ. V lost 0 bases, J lost 1 base, and 4 bases stayed unmatched. The chain's CDR3 is CASSLAPGQGSYEQYF. As DNA, the CDR3 is TGCGCCAGCAGCTTGGCCCCGGGACAGGGGTCCTACGAGCAGTACTTC.

The V call is TRBV2, the J call TRBJ1-4; D is perhaps TRBD1 (5 bases). Per germline, CDR1 SNHLY and CDR2 FYNNEI. V lost 2 bases and J lost 10, with 14 bases in between. This CDR3 has 14 residues. CDR3 coding DNA: TGTGCCAGCAGTGAACAGGGTGCCGAAGGAAAACTGTTTTTT. The encoded protein is CASSEQGAEGKLFF.

The rearrangement joins TRBV2 to TRBJ1-5; D remains unclear. V was clipped by 4 bases and J by 7 bases, with 17 bases between them. The germline CDR1 and CDR2 sequences are SNHLY and FYNNEI. This CDR3 contains 15 residues. DNA for the CDR3: TGTGCCAGCAGTGTTGAAGGGAGCTGGGCCCAGCCCCAGCATTTT. Translating it yields CASSVEGSWAQPQHF.

This chain uses TRBV7-2 with TRBJ2-1; D gene unclear. Deletions cut 3 bases from V and 0 bases from J, with 18 bases between. The CDR3 has 18 amino acids. Germline CDR1 SGHTA, CDR2 FQGNSA. In DNA, the CDR3 is TGTGCCAGCAGCTTCTACAATTTAAGGGTAATCTCCTACAATGAGCAGTTCTTC. It is translated as CASSFYNLRVISYNEQFF.

V usage is TRBV19 and J usage is TRBJ2-5; 9 bases map to TRBD2. This CDR3 region has 15 residues. V dropped 6 bases and J dropped 5; count of bases not matched to a gene: 10. Germline lookup yields CDR1 LNHDA and CDR2 SQIVND (reference sequence). DNA of the CDR3: TGTGCCAGTAGCCTGGGCGGGGGGGCCTTGGAGACCCAGTACTTC. Amino acid sequence: CASSLGGGALETQYF.

The V call is TRBV4-3, the J call TRBJ2-3; tentative D call: TRBD2 (6 bases). CDR3 length: 19 residues. V was clipped by 0 bases and J by 0 bases, with 19 bases between them. The V gene's germline CDR1 is LGHNA and CDR2 YSLEER. CDR3 nucleotide sequence: TGCGCCAGCAGCCAAGATTTGGAGGGGCGTCTAGGAAGCACAGATACGCAGTATTTT. Its translation is CASSQDLEGRLGSTDTQYF.

V gene TRBV6-5 combines with J gene TRBJ2-5; D gene ambiguous. Germline V gene data show CDR1 as MNHEY and CDR2 as SVGAGI. Trimming removed 4 bases from V and 4 bases from J, with 13 bases in between. The CDR3 loop spans 14 amino acids. The CDR3 sequence is CASSSLGAGETQYF. CDR3 DNA: TGTGCCAGCAGTTCCCTAGGCGCCGGAGAGACCCAGTACTTC.

The chain links TRBV6-5 to TRBJ2-5; D is unresolved. V was cut by 0 bases and J by 2 bases, with 10 bases left in between. This CDR3 comprises 15 residues. Germline V gives CDR1 MNHEY, CDR2 SVGAGI. The CDR3 region has the DNA TGTGCCAGCAGTTACTCGAAAGGGCGACAAGAGACCCAGTACTTC. Its translation: CASSYSKGRQETQYF.

The rearrangement joins TRBV5-1 to TRBJ2-7; TRBD2 agrees at 8 bases. The CDR3 length is 14 residues. Losses at the gene ends were 4 bases for V and 2 bases for J; bases not matched to a gene: 5. From germline, CDR1 is SGHRS and CDR2 YFSETQ. CDR3 sequence (DNA): TGCGCCAGCAGCCCGGGACTAGGGCCCTACGAGCAGTACGTC. Its translation is CASSPGLGPYEQYV.

This clone was detected a few times. The V and J genes are TRBV18 and TRBJ1-6; D is ambiguous. Trimming removed 0 bases at V and 5 bases at J, with 8 bases between. The CDR3 has 15 residues. Germline assignment: CDR1 KGHSH and CDR2 LQKENI. DNA for the CDR3: TGTGCCAGCTCACCACCCAATGGTGATAATTCACCCCTCCACTTT. Protein: CASSPPNGDNSPLHF.

The chain employs TRBV24-1 and TRBJ1-1; 8 bases line up with TRBD1. CDR1 and CDR2 from the germline V gene are KGHDR and SFDVKD. This CDR3 region has 15 residues. J gave up 7 bases and V 2 bases, and 8 bases lay outside the gene matches. Here the CDR3 reads CATSDSGTGESEAFF. In nucleotides, the CDR3 is TGTGCCACCAGTGATTCCGGGACAGGTGAGAGTGAAGCTTTCTTT.

The chain employs TRBV12-3 or TRBV12-4 and TRBJ2-1; D might be TRBD1 or TRBD2, each matching 6 bases. CDR3 size: 13 residues. Trimming took 5 bases from V and 9 from J, leaving 14 bases between them. CDR3 DNA sequence: TGTGCCAGCAGTCCCAGGGGACTTCCTGAGCAGTTCTTC. It codes for CASSPRGLPEQFF.

The J gene is TRBJ1-3, the V gene TRBV7-2; D is undetermined. Germline lookup yields CDR1 SGHTA and CDR2 FQGNSA. There are 14 residues in the CDR3. Trimming shortened V by 5 bases and J by 0 bases, and 8 bases separated the two germline ends. The CDR3 loop reads CASSPPNSGNTIYF. For the CDR3, the DNA is TGTGCCAGCAGCCCTCCCAACTCTGGAAACACCATATATTTT. Filled out from reference TRBV7-2 and TRBJ1-3, the complete variable domain reads GAGVSQSPSNKVTEKGKDVELRCDPISGHTALYWYRQSLGQGLEFLIYFQGNSAPDKSGLPSDRFSAERTGGSVSTLTIQRTQQEDSAVYLCASSPPNSGNTIYFGEGSWLTVV.

This chain uses TRBV6-2 or TRBV6-3 with TRBJ1-1; tentatively, D is TRBD1 (6 bases). Germline-derived CDR1 and CDR2 are MNHEY and SVGEGT. This CDR3 is built from 16 residues. Trimming removed 0 bases at V and 4 bases at J, with 15 bases between. CDR3 bases: TGTGCCAGCAGTTACTCTTGGGGGCGAGGGATCACTGAAGCTTTCTTT. The encoded protein is CASSYSWGRGITEAFF.

This clone appeared once. J is TRBJ1-2 and V is TRBV2; D gene uncertain. CDR3 size: 14 residues. Germline CDR1 and CDR2: SNHLY and FYNNEI. V was cut by 2 bases and J by 4 bases, with 11 bases left in between. Here the CDR3 reads CASSESGRFYGYTF. In DNA, the CDR3 is TGTGCCAGCAGTGAAAGTGGGAGGTTCTATGGCTACACCTTC.

The rearrangement links TRBV2 to TRBJ2-3, with a tentative D call TRBD1 (6 bases). The CDR3 totals 15 residues. The V gene lost 1 base and the J gene lost 2 bases, with 10 bases spanning the gap. CDR1 is SNHLY, CDR2 FYNNEI, per germline. The CDR3 nucleotides read TGTGCCAGCAGTGAAGGGCAGGGGCCCACAGATACGCAGTATTTT. It yields the protein CASSEGQGPTDTQYF.

The rearrangement joins TRBV9 to TRBJ1-1, with D possibly TRBD1 on 6 matching bases. Deletions cut 0 bases from V and 1 base from J, with 13 bases between. Germline CDR1 SGDLS, CDR2 YYNGEE. The CDR3 length is 16 residues. The CDR3 reads CASSVEFGGSNTEAFF. The CDR3 DNA sequence: TGTGCCAGCAGCGTAGAATTTGGGGGCTCGAACACTGAAGCTTTCTTT.

The rearrangement uses TRBV29-1 and TRBJ1-1; D not certain. This CDR3 has 13 residues. Trimming shortened V by 2 bases and J by 2 bases, and 9 bases separated the two germline ends. Germline V CDR1 and CDR2: SQVTM, ANQGSEA. For the CDR3, the DNA is TGCAGCGTTGAACAGGCGGAAAACACTGAAGCTTTCTTT. Protein: CSVEQAENTEAFF.